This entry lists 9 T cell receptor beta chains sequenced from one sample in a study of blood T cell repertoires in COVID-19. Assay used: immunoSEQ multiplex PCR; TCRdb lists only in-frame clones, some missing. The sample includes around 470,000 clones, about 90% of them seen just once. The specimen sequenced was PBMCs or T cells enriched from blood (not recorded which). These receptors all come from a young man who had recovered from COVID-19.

The CDR3 coding sequence is TGCGCCAGCAGCCTACGGACTAGCGGGGGACCCTACAATGAGCAGTTCTTC. Translated: CASSLRTSGGPYNEQFF. The genes are TRBV5-1 and TRBJ2-1, with 13 bases aligning to TRBD2. Germline V lookup: CDR1 SGHRS, CDR2 YFSETQ. The CDR3 spans 17 residues. J gave up 2 bases and V 4 bases, and 6 bases lay outside the gene matches.

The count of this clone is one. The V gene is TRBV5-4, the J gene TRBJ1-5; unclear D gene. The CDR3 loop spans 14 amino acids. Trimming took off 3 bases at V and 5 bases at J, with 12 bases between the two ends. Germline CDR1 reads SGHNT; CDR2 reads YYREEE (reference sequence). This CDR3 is CASSSGGAHQPQHF. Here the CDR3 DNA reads TGTGCCAGCAGCTCGGGAGGTGCGCATCAGCCCCAGCATTTT.

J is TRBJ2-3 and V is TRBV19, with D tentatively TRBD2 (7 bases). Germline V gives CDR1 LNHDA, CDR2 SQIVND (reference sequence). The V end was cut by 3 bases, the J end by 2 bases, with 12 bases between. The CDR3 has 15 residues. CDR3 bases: TGTGCCAGTAGTATGGGGGCGGGGGCCACAGATACGCAGTATTTT. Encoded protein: CASSMGAGATDTQYF.

The CDR3 DNA reads TGTGCCAGCAGACGACCTGGGACAGGGACTGAAGCTTTCTTT. It codes for CASRRPGTGTEAFF. The chain links TRBV6-5 to TRBJ1-1; 9 nucleotides align to TRBD1. CDR1 is MNHEY and CDR2 is SVGAGI in the germline V gene. V lost 6 bases to trimming and J lost 5 bases; unmatched junction nucleotides: 7. The CDR3 is 14 residues long.

This CDR3 reads CASSLYSVYGYTF. The CDR3 DNA follows: TGTGCCAGCAGCTTATATTCAGTCTATGGCTACACCTTC. The chain links TRBV11-3 to TRBJ1-2; D remains unclear. V was trimmed by 2 bases and J by 4 bases, leaving 8 bases between them. There are 13 residues in the CDR3. The V gene's germline CDR1 is SGHNT and CDR2 YENEEA. Full variable domain (rest looked up from reference TRBV11-3 and TRBJ1-2): EAGVVQSPRYKIIEKKQPVAFWCNPISGHNTLYWYLQNLGQGPELLIRYENEEAVDDSQLPKDRFSAERLKGVDSTLKIQPAELGDSAVYLCASSLYSVYGYTFGSGTRLTVV.

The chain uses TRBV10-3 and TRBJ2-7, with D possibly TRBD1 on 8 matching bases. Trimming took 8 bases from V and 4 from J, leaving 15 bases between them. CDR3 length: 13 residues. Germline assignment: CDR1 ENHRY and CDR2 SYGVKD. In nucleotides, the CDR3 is TGTGCCATCCTTGCACAGGGGGGGTACGAGCAGTACTTC. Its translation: CAILAQGGYEQYF.

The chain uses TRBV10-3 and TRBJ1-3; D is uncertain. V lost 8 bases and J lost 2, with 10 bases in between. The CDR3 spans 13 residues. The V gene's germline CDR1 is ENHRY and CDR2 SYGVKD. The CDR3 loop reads CAILEGPGNTIYF. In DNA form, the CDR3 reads TGTGCCATCCTCGAGGGTCCTGGAAACACCATATATTTT.

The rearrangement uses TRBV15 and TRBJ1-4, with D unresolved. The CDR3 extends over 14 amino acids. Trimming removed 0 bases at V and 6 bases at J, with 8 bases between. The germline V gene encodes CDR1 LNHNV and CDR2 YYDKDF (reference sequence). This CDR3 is CATSRDRQDEKLFF. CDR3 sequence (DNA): TGTGCCACCAGCAGAGATAGGCAGGATGAAAAACTGTTTTTT. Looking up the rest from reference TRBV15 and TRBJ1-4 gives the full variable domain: DAMVIQNPRYQVTQFGKPVTLSCSQTLNHNVMYWYQQKSSQAPKLLFHYYDKDFNNEADTPDNFQSRRPNTSFCFLDIRSPGLGDTAMYLCATSRDRQDEKLFFGSGTQLSVL.

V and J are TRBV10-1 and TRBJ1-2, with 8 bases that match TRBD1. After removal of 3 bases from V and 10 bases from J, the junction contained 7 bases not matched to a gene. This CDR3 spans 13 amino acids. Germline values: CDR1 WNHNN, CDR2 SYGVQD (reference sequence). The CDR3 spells CASSDDSGGPYTF. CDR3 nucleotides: TGCGCCAGCAGTGACGACTCAGGGGGCCCCTACACCTTC.